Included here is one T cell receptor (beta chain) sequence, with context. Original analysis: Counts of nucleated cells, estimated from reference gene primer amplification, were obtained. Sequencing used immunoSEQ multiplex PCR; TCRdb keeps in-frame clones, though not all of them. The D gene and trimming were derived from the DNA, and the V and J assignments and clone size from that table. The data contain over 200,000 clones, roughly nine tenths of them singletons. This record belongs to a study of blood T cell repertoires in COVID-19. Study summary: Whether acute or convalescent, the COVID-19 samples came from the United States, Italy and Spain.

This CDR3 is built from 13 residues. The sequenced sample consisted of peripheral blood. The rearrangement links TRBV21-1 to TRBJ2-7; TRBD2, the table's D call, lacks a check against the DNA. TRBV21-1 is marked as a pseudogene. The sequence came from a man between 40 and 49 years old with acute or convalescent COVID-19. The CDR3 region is CASSKRCPYEQYF. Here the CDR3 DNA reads TGTGCCAGCAGCAAACGGTGCCCTTACGAGCAGTACTTC.